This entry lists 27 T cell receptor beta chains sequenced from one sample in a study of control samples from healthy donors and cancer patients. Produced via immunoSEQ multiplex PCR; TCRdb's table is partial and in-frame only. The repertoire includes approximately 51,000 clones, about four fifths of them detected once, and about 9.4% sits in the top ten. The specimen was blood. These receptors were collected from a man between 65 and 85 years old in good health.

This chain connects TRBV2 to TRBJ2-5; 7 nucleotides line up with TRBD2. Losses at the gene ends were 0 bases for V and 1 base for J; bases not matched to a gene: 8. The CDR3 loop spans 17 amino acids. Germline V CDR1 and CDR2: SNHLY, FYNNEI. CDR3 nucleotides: TGTGCCAGCAGTGAAGCGCGGATGGGAGGGCCCCAAGAGACCCAGTACTTC. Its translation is CASSEARMGGPQETQYF.

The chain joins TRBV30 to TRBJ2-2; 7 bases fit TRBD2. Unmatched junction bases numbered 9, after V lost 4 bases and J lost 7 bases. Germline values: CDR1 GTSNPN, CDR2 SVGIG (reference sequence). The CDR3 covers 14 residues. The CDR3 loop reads CAWTPLRDYGELFF. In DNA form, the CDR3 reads TGTGCCTGGACCCCTCTCCGGGACTACGGGGAGCTGTTTTTT.

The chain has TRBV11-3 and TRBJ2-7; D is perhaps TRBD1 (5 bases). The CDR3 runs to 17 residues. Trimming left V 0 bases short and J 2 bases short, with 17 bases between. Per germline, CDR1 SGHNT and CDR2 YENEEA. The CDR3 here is CASSLDGHNSKTYEQYF. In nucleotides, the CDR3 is TGTGCCAGCAGCTTAGACGGACATAACTCGAAAACCTACGAGCAGTACTTC.

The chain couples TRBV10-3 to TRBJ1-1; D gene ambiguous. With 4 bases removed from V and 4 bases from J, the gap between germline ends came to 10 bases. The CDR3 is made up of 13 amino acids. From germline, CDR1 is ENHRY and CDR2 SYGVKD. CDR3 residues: CAISVGERTEAFF. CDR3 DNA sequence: TGTGCCATCAGTGTAGGTGAACGCACTGAAGCTTTCTTT.

CDR3 sequence reads: CASSRRVNQPQHF. In nucleotides, the CDR3 is TGTGCCAGCAGCAGACGGGTCAATCAGCCCCAGCATTTT. The chain is built from TRBV12-3 or TRBV12-4 and TRBJ1-5; no definite D call. CDR3 size: 13 residues. V was trimmed by 6 bases and J by 3 bases, leaving 9 bases between them.

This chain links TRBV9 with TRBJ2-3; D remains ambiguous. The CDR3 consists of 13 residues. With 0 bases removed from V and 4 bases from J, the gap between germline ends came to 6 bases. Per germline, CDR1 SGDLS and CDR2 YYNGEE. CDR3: CASSVDWADTQYF. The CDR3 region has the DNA TGTGCCAGCAGCGTAGATTGGGCAGATACGCAGTATTTT.

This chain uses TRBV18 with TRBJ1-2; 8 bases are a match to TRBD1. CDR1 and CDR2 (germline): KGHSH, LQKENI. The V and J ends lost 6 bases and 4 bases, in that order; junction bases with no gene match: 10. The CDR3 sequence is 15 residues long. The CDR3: CASSYRDRRIYGYTF. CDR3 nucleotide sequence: TGTGCCAGCTCGTACCGGGACAGGAGGATCTATGGCTACACCTTC. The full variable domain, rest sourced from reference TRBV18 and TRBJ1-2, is NAGVMQNPRHLVRRRGQEARLRCSPMKGHSHVYWYRQLPEEGLKFMVYLQKENIIDESGMPKERFSAEFPKEGPSILRIQQVVRGDSAAYFCASSYRDRRIYGYTFGSGTRLTVV.

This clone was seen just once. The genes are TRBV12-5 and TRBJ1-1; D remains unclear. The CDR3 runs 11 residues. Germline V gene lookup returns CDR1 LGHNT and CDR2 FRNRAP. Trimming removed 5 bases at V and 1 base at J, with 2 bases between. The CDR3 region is CASGQNTEAFF. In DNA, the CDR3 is TGTGCTAGTGGTCAGAACACTGAAGCTTTCTTT.

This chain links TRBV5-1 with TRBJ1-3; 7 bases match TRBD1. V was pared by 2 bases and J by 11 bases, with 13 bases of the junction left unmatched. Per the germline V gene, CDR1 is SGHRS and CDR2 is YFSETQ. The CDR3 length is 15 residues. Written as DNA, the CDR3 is TGCGCCAGCAGCTTCACAAACAGGGGATCCGGCCCCATATATTTT. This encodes CASSFTNRGSGPIYF.

CDR3 DNA sequence: TGTGCCAGCACCCCGTCCTTTTCTGGAAACACCATATATTTT. The encoded protein is CASTPSFSGNTIYF. The chain uses TRBV9 and TRBJ1-3; no clear D. The CDR3 spans 14 residues. From germline, CDR1 is SGDLS and CDR2 YYNGEE. V shed 6 bases and J shed 1 base, with 11 bases lying between them.

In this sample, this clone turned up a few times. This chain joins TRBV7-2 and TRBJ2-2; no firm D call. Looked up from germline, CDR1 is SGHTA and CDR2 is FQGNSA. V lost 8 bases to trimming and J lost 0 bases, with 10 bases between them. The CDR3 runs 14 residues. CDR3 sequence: CASGVGSNTGELFF. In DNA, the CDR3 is TGTGCCAGCGGGGTCGGATCGAACACCGGGGAGCTGTTTTTT. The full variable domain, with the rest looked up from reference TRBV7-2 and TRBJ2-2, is GAGVSQSPSNKVTEKGKDVELRCDPISGHTALYWYRQSLGQGLEFLIYFQGNSAPDKSGLPSDRFSAERTGGSVSTLTIQRTQQEDSAVYLCASGVGSNTGELFFGEGSRLTVL.

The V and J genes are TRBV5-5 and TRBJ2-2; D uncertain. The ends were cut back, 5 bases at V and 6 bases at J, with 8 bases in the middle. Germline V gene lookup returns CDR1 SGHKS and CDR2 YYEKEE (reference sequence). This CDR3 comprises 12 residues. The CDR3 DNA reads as TGTGCCAGCAGACCGCCCCCCGGGGAGCTGTTTTTT. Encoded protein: CASRPPPGELFF.

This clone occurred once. As DNA, the CDR3 is TGTGCCAGCAGCTCATTTGGGGGACTAGCGGGAGGGGAGCAGTACTTC. Translation gives CASSSFGGLAGGEQYF. The rearrangement links TRBV11-3 to TRBJ2-7, with TRBD2 matching over 16 bases. Germline values: CDR1 SGHNT, CDR2 YENEEA. V lost 4 bases and J lost 7; bases outside the gene matches: 7. This CDR3 spans 16 amino acids.

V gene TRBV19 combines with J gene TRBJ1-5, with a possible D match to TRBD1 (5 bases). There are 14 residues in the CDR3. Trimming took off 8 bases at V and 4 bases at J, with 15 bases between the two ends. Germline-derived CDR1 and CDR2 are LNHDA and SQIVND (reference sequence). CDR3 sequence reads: CASQGVIRNQPQHF. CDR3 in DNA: TGTGCCAGTCAAGGGGTAATTCGGAATCAGCCCCAGCATTTT.

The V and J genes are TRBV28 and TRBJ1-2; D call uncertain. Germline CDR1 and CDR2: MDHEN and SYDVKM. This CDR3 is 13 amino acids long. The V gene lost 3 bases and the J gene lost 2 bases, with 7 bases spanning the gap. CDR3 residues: CASSLGINYGYTF. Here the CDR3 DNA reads TGTGCCAGCAGTTTGGGCATCAACTATGGCTACACCTTC.

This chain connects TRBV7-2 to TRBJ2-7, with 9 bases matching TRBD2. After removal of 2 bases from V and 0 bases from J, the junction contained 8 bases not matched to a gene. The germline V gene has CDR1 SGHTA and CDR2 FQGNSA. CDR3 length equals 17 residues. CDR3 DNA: TGTGCCAGCAGCTTATATCCGGGACTAGCTTTCTCCTACGAGCAGTACTTC. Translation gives CASSLYPGLAFSYEQYF. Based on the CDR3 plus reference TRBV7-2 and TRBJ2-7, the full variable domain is GAGVSQSPSNKVTEKGKDVELRCDPISGHTALYWYRQSLGQGLEFLIYFQGNSAPDKSGLPSDRFSAERTGGSVSTLTIQRTQQEDSAVYLCASSLYPGLAFSYEQYFGPGTRLTVT.

CDR3 nucleotides: TGTGCCACCAGCTCCAATCCAGGGGGCTTTCAGTTCTTC. Amino acid sequence: CATSSNPGGFQFF. The chain is built from TRBV24-1 and TRBJ2-1; 8 bases line up with TRBD1. CDR3 length: 13 residues. The V gene's germline CDR1 is KGHDR and CDR2 SFDVKD. The V gene end was trimmed by 7 bases and the J gene end by 13 bases; junction bases not matched to a gene: 11.

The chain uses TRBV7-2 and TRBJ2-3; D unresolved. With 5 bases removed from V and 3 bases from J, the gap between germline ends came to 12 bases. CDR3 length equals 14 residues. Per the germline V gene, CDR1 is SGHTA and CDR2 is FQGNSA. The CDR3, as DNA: TGTGCCAGCAGCCCCCCCCTGCGTACAGATACGCAGTATTTT. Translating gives CASSPPLRTDTQYF.

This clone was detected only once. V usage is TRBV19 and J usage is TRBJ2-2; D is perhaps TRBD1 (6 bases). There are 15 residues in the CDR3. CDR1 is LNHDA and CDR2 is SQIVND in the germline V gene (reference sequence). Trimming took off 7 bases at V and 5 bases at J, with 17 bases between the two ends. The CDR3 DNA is TGTGCCAGTAACCAGCGCACAGGGAAGACCGGGGAGCTGTTTTTT. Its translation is CASNQRTGKTGELFF.

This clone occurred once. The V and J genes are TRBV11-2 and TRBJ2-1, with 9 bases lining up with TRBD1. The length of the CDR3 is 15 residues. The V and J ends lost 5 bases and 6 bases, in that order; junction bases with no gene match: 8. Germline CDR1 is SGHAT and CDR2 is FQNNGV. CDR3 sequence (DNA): TGTGCCAGCAGCCCCTGGACAGGGGAACGCAATGAGCAGTTCTTC. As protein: CASSPWTGERNEQFF.

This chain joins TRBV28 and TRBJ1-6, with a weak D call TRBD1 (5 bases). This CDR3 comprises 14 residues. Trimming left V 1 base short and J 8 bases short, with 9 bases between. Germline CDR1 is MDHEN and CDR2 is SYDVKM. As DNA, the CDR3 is TGTGCCAGCAGTTTATATGGCAGGGATTCACCCCTCCACTTT. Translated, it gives CASSLYGRDSPLHF. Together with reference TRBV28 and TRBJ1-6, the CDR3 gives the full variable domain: DVKVTQSSRYLVKRTGEKVFLECVQDMDHENMFWYRQDPGLGLRLIYFSYDVKMKEKGDIPEGYSVSREKKERFSLILESASTNQTSMYLCASSLYGRDSPLHFGNGTRLTVT.

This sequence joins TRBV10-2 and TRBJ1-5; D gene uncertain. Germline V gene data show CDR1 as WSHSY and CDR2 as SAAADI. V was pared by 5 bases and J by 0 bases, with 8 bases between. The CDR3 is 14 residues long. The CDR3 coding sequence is TGCGCCAGCAGTCCAAGTTATAGCAATCAGCCCCAGCATTTT. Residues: CASSPSYSNQPQHF.

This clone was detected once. The CDR3 nucleotides are TGTGCCAGCAGCTTTCTCACAGATACGCAGTATTTT. It translates to CASSFLTDTQYF. The V and J genes are TRBV7-2 and TRBJ2-3; D is unresolved. V dropped 3 bases and J dropped 2 bases, with 3 bases sitting between them. In germline, CDR1 is SGHTA, CDR2 FQGNSA. The CDR3 consists of 12 residues.

CDR3 bases: TGTGCCAGCAGCAAAAGCCCCGCGACTAGCGGGAGACCCACAGATACGCAGTATTTT. Its translation is CASSKSPATSGRPTDTQYF. This sequence joins TRBV21-1 and TRBJ2-3; the DNA was not used to check the table's D call, TRBD2. TRBV21-1 is designated a pseudogene. The CDR3 is 19 amino acids.

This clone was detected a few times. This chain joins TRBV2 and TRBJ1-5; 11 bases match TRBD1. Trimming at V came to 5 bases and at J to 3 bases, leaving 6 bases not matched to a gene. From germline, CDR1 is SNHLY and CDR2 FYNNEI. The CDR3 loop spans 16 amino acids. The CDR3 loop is CASSFRTGGNNQPQHF. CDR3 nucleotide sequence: TGTGCCAGCAGTTTTCGGACAGGGGGCAACAATCAGCCCCAGCATTTT.

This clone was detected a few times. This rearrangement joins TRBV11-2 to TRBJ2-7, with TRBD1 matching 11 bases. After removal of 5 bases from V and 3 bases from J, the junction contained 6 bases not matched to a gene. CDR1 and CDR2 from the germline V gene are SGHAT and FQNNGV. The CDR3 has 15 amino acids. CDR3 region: CASSGRGQGDYEQYF. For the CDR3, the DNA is TGTGCCAGCAGCGGTAGGGGACAGGGGGACTACGAGCAGTACTTC.

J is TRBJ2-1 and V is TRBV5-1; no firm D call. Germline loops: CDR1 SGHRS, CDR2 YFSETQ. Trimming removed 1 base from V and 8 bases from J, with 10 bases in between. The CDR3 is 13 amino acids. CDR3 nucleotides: TGCGCCAGCAGCTTGCAGCCCGAGGATGAGCAGTTCTTC. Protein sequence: CASSLQPEDEQFF.